Here is one T cell receptor beta chain with its context. Bulk CD8+ and CD4+ cells came from magnetic negative isolation; CD8+ TEMRA by FACS. The CDR3 spans 15 residues. The V gene lost 3 bases and the J gene lost 3 bases, with 12 bases spanning the gap. Germline V CDR1 and CDR2: LNHDA, SQIVND (reference sequence). The data originate from a study of CD8 T cells in Susac syndrome. The RNA input was about 0.45 to 1 ug, and it was reverse transcribed with random hexamers. A single record per CDR3 protein comes from TCRdb applying MiXCR to the immunoSEQ multiplex PCR reads. Among under 200,000 distinct CDR3 sequences, about 96% were seen once, and the ten largest hold around 0.13%.

The sequenced sample consisted of CD4+ T cells from PBMCs. The chain joins TRBV19 to TRBJ1-5; weak D call: TRBD1 (6 bases). The TCR originated in a human donor with Susac syndrome. CDR3 amino acids: CASSIRHRANQPQHF. DNA of the CDR3: TGTGCCAGTAGTATTCGTCACAGGGCCAATCAGCCCCAGCATTTT.